These 14 T cell receptor beta chains originate from one sample sequenced in a study of shared T cell receptors in the human thymus. Sequenced by immunoSEQ multiplex PCR; TCRdb stores in-frame clones only, minus some. This table holds some 760,000 clones, roughly 85% found once. Another study also made use of these data, one on human thymus T cells.

Specimen: thymocytes. The source of these receptors is a girl less than two years old with a congenital heart defect.

The chain combines TRBV27 with TRBJ2-3, with D maybe TRBD2 (5 bases). The CDR3 length is 15 residues. V lost 2 bases to trimming and J lost 2 bases, with 11 bases between them. Germline values: CDR1 MNHEY, CDR2 SMNVEV (reference sequence). CDR3 sequence (DNA): TGTGCCAGCAGTTTAGCGGGCGCCCCCACAGATACGCAGTATTTT. Translating it yields CASSLAGAPTDTQYF.

J is TRBJ1-5 and V is TRBV4-3; no definite D call. Trimming took off 0 bases at V and 10 bases at J, with 22 bases between the two ends. Germline V gene data show CDR1 as LGHNA and CDR2 as YSLEER. This CDR3 comprises 17 residues. CDR3 sequence: CASSQDPPGHINPPQHF. The CDR3 DNA is TGCGCCAGCAGCCAAGATCCTCCTGGCCACATAAACCCACCCCAGCATTTT.

J is TRBJ2-5 and V is TRBV7-9, with 10 bases aligning to TRBD2. Germline CDR1 is SEHNR and CDR2 is FQNEAQ (reference sequence). The CDR3 is 18 amino acids. V shed 5 bases, J shed 5 bases, and the junction held 17 bases outside the gene matches. CDR3 sequence reads: CASSPLWLAGAEGETQYF. For the CDR3, the DNA is TGTGCCAGCAGCCCCCTTTGGCTAGCGGGGGCCGAGGGGGAGACCCAGTACTTC.

This clone appeared once. This rearrangement joins TRBV2 to TRBJ2-7; 10 bases line up with TRBD2. This CDR3 region has 14 residues. Germline lookup yields CDR1 SNHLY and CDR2 FYNNEI. V shed 7 bases and J 4 bases; nucleotides not matched to a gene: 7. Here the CDR3 DNA reads TGTGCCAGCACCCCTCTGGGACTAGCGTACGAGCAGTACTTC. This codes for CASTPLGLAYEQYF.

The chain joins TRBV4-2 to TRBJ2-1, with 7 bases matching TRBD2. J gave up 3 bases and V 0 bases, and 8 bases lay outside the gene matches. CDR1 and CDR2 from the germline V gene are LGHNA and YNFKEQ. The CDR3 totals 17 residues. CDR3 sequence: CASSQEAGRPIYNEQFF. In DNA form, the CDR3 reads TGTGCCAGCAGCCAAGAAGCGGGGCGACCTATCTACAATGAGCAGTTCTTC.

The chain employs TRBV7-2 and TRBJ1-5; 7 bases are a match to TRBD1. The CDR3 extends over 16 amino acids. Per germline, CDR1 SGHTA and CDR2 FQGNSA. Trimming took 0 bases from V and 4 from J; bases not matched to a gene: 6. In nucleotides, the CDR3 is TGTGCCAGCAGCTTAGCGCCCCAGGGACAGAATCAGCCCCAGCATTTT. Encoded protein: CASSLAPQGQNQPQHF. Supplemented by reference TRBV7-2 and TRBJ1-5, the full variable domain reads GAGVSQSPSNKVTEKGKDVELRCDPISGHTALYWYRQSLGQGLEFLIYFQGNSAPDKSGLPSDRFSAERTGGSVSTLTIQRTQQEDSAVYLCASSLAPQGQNQPQHFGDGTRLSIL.

The chain combines TRBV4-3 with TRBJ1-6, with no clear D. V lost 3 bases and J 14 bases, leaving 11 bases between the germline ends. The CDR3 length is 12 residues. Germline CDR1 and CDR2: LGHNA and YSLEER. CDR3 nucleotide sequence: TGCGCCAGCAGCCAGCCCCCGGGAACCCTCCACTTT. Translation: CASSQPPGTLHF.

Written as DNA, the CDR3 is TGTGCCAGCAGTGAGGGGACAGGGGGCTCATCCCACTATGGCTACACCTTC. It is translated as CASSEGTGGSSHYGYTF. The chain recombines TRBV9 with TRBJ1-2, with 12 nucleotides matching TRBD1. The trim removed 5 bases at V and 3 bases at J, leaving 11 bases unmatched. The germline V gene encodes CDR1 SGDLS and CDR2 YYNGEE. CDR3 length equals 17 residues.

The chain has TRBV6-1 and TRBJ2-7; possibly TRBD1 for D (6 bases). CDR3 length: 14 amino acids. V gave up 7 bases and J gave up 0 bases, with 13 bases separating them. CDR1 and CDR2 (germline): MNHNS, SASEGT. The chain's CDR3 is CASILDRNSYEQYF. The CDR3, as DNA: TGTGCCAGCATCTTAGACAGGAACTCCTACGAGCAGTACTTC.

The rearrangement joins TRBV5-1 to TRBJ2-6; D call uncertain. Germline CDR1 SGHRS, CDR2 YFSETQ. Trimming took 7 bases from V and 0 from J, leaving 5 bases between them. This CDR3 has 13 amino acids. The CDR3 sequence: CASGVSGANVLTF. The CDR3 DNA reads TGCGCCAGCGGAGTCTCTGGGGCCAACGTCCTGACTTTC.

The chain combines TRBV2 with TRBJ2-3, with TRBD1 as a possible D gene (5 bases). V was shortened by 6 bases and J by 2 bases, with 15 bases between the two germline ends. CDR1 and CDR2 from the germline V gene are SNHLY and FYNNEI. The CDR3 spans 15 residues. The CDR3 DNA is TGTGCCAGCAGGGGGCTGGGTTCTTCCACAGATACGCAGTATTTT. Encoded protein: CASRGLGSSTDTQYF.

Only a few counts were recorded for this clone. The chain combines TRBV30 with TRBJ1-1; D remains unclear. Deletions cut 4 bases from V and 3 bases from J, with 24 bases between. This CDR3 has 17 amino acids. Germline V gene sequence: CDR1 GTSNPN, CDR2 SVGIG (reference sequence). CDR3 residues: CAWILPIPGNGDTEAFF. As DNA, the CDR3 is TGTGCCTGGATTTTGCCCATACCGGGAAATGGGGACACTGAAGCTTTCTTT.

This clone was detected only once. Other DNA sequences in this specimen translate into the identical CDR3. This chain links TRBV5-1 with TRBJ2-5; 8 nucleotides align to TRBD1. The germline gives CDR1 SGHRS, CDR2 YFSETQ. The CDR3 spans 14 residues. The ends lost 5 bases at V and 1 base at J; junction bases unmatched: 4. The CDR3 coding sequence is TGCGCCAGCAGTCCCGGACAGGGCCAAGAGACCCAGTACTTC. Translation gives CASSPGQGQETQYF.

This chain joins TRBV27 and TRBJ2-1, with 8 bases lining up with TRBD1. CDR3 length: 15 amino acids. In germline, CDR1 is MNHEY, CDR2 SMNVEV (reference sequence). V was clipped by 4 bases and J by 1 base; unmatched bases: 3. CDR3 region: CASSYDRGSYNEQFF. The CDR3 DNA is TGTGCCAGCAGTTACGACAGGGGTTCCTACAATGAGCAGTTCTTC.